The rows below give T cell receptor beta chains drawn from one sample of a study of cytomegalovirus exposure and HLA in healthy donors. Method: immunoSEQ multiplex PCR; TCRdb's copy keeps in-frame clones and lacks some. The sample lists fewer than 200,000 clones, over 75% occurring once. The sample taken for sequencing was PBMCs. These receptors were collected from a man in his 60s in good health and CMV-seronegative. Both conserved end residues are part of each CDR3. The D gene is left open where the match is weak. Clone size, where shown, is once, few, many, or a class for clones that have expanded.

>TRBJ1-1|TRBV5-6|16|-|-
TGTGCCAGCAGTCTGTACAGGGAGTCGAGAAACACTGAAGCTTTCTTT
CASSLYRESRNTEAFF
>TRBJ2-3|TRBV30|15|-|-
TGTGCCTGGAGTGTAACCCAGCGGGCAGGGGATACGCAGTATTTT
CAWSVTQRAGDTQYF
>TRBJ2-2|TRBV5-1|17|-|TRBD2
TGCGCCAGCAGCCCCCTAAGCGGGGGGGCAGGGACCGGGGAGCTGTTTTTT
CASSPLSGGAGTGELFF
>TRBJ2-7|TRBV7-2|16|-|TRBD2
TGTGCCAGCAGCCTCTCACGGGAGGACTTATCCTACGAGCAGTACTTC
CASSLSREDLSYEQYF
>TRBJ2-7|TRBV6-5|14|-|TRBD1
TGTGCCAGCAGACAAATCCGGGACAGGGTCGAGCAGTACTTC
CASRQIRDRVEQYF
>TRBJ2-7|TRBV27|13|-|-
TGTGCCAGCAGTTTTTCGACTTCTGGTGAGCAGTACTTC
CASSFSTSGEQYF
>TRBJ1-4|TRBV2|18|-|-
TGTGCCAGCAGTGAAAGGGGGGGCAACAGGCGGCCAAATGAAAAACTGTTTTTT
CASSERGGNRRPNEKLFF
>TRBJ2-3|TRBV5-6|15|-|-
TGTGCCAGCAGCCCGGGGGTCAGAGACACAGATACGCAGTATTTT
CASSPGVRDTDTQYF
>TRBJ2-5|TRBV6-5|14|-|-
TGTGCCAGCAGTTACGGGACTGACCTGGGGACCCAGTACTTC
CASSYGTDLGTQYF
>TRBJ2-5|TRBV7-2|16|-|-
TGTGCCAGCAGCCCAGGGGGAAGACTAGGCTCGGAGACCCAGTACTTC
CASSPGGRLGSETQYF
>TRBJ1-2|TRBV6-4|15|-|-
TGTGCCAGCAGTGACTCAAGGAGGGTGGACTATGGCTACACCTTC
CASSDSRRVDYGYTF
>TRBJ2-1|TRBV7-9|15|-|TRBD1
TGTGCCAGCAGCCCTATGGGACAGGGCGGCAATGAGCAGTTCTTC
CASSPMGQGGNEQFF
>TRBJ1-1|TRBV6-5|13|-|-
TGTGCCAGCAATAAAGACATGAACACTGAAGCTTTCTTT
CASNKDMNTEAFF
>TRBJ2-6|TRBV12-5|18|-|-
TGTGCTAGTGGTTTGCCCCCACTAACTTTCTCTGGGGCCAACGTCCTGACTTTC
CASGLPPLTFSGANVLTF
>TRBJ1-5|TRBV15|15|few|-
TGTGCCACCAGCAGAGATGAACAGGCTTATCAGCCCCAGCATTTT
CATSRDEQAYQPQHF
>TRBJ1-1|TRBV5-1|14|-|-
TGCGCCAGCAGCTCAATGGGGGGGAGCACTGAAGCTTTCTTT
CASSSMGGSTEAFF
>TRBJ1-2|TRBV19|13|-|-
TGTGCCAGTAGAATCTCAGCTAACTATGGCTACACCTTC
CASRISANYGYTF
>TRBJ1-2|TRBV5-1|13|-|-
TGCGCCAGCCAGTCAGGGGATAACTATGGCTACACCTTC
CASQSGDNYGYTF
>TRBJ1-4|TRBV6-1|18|-|TRBD1
TGTGCCAGCAGTGAAAGGCGTGGGACAGGCGCAACCAATGAAAAACTGTTTTTT
CASSERRGTGATNEKLFF
>TRBJ1-5|TRBV18|14|-|-
TGTGCCAGCTCCACAGGGAATAGCAATCAGCCCCAGCATTTT
CASSTGNSNQPQHF
>TRBJ2-1|TRBV19|15|-|TRBD2
TGTGCCAGTAGTATGGTTAGCGGGAGGGCCGGTGAGCAGTTCTTC
CASSMVSGRAGEQFF
>TRBJ2-6|TRBV9|16|-|-
TGTGCCAGCAGCGTTTCAGGGGCAGCAGGGGCCAACGTCCTGACTTTC
CASSVSGAAGANVLTF
>TRBJ2-3|TRBV7-9|15|few|TRBD2
TGTGCCAGCAGCTTGGCTAGCGGGAGTGCCGATACGCAGTATTTT
CASSLASGSADTQYF
>TRBJ2-2|TRBV6-5|15|-|TRBD2
TGTGCCAGCAGACTTGGCGGGGGGAACACCGGGGAGCTGTTTTTT
CASRLGGGNTGELFF
>TRBJ2-7|TRBV4-2|13|-|-
TGTGCCAGCAGCCCGGACATTCGGCTCGAGCAGTACTTC
CASSPDIRLEQYF
>TRBJ1-5|TRBV4-1|17|few|-
TGCGCCAGCAGCCAAGAGTTACAAGATTATAGCAATCAGCCCCAGCATTTT
CASSQELQDYSNQPQHF
>TRBJ2-5|TRBV29-1|14|-|TRBD1
TGCAGCGTTGGAGAGGGACAGACAAAAGAGACCCAGTACTTC
CSVGEGQTKETQYF
>TRBJ2-2|TRBV5-4|15|-|TRBD1
TGTGCCAGCAGCTTAGGGACAGGAAACACCGGGGAGCTGTTTTTT
CASSLGTGNTGELFF
>TRBJ2-1|TRBV5-1|15|-|TRBD2
TGCGCCAGCAGCCCCGGGACTAGTGTCTACAATGAGCAGTTCTTC
CASSPGTSVYNEQFF
>TRBJ1-5|TRBV29-1|18|few|-
TGCAGCGTTGAACACCCCCGGGACTCTGTAGGGCGCAATCAGCCCCAGCATTTT
CSVEHPRDSVGRNQPQHF
>TRBJ2-3|TRBV4-2|19|-|TRBD2
TGTGCCAGCAGCCCAGCCCTGGGACTAGCGGGGGGGTACGGGGATACGCAGTATTTT
CASSPALGLAGGYGDTQYF
>TRBJ1-4|TRBV28|16|few|TRBD1
TGTGCCAGCAGCATCCGTCCAACAGGGGGCGATGAAAAACTGTTTTTT
CASSIRPTGGDEKLFF
>TRBJ1-1|TRBV5-4|15|-|TRBD1
TGTGCCAGCAGCCTTGGGACAGGTAGTGTGATTGGAGCTTTCTTT
CASSLGTGSVIGAFF
>TRBJ2-3|TRBV27|16|-|TRBD2
TGTGCCAGCAGTCCAACTAGCGGGGGGCACACAGATACGCAGTATTTT
CASSPTSGGHTDTQYF
>TRBJ2-1|TRBV7-9|12|once|-
TGTGCCAGCAGCTCAGAATACAATGAGCAGTTCTTC
CASSSEYNEQFF
>TRBJ2-5|TRBV14|18|once|TRBD2
TGTGCCAGCAGCACCGGCCGATCGGGACTAGCGGTCCAAGAGACCCAGTACTTC
CASSTGRSGLAVQETQYF
>TRBJ2-1|TRBV5-1|16|-|TRBD1
TGCGCCAGCAGCTTGGCCCGGACAGGGCGGTACAATGAGCAGTTCTTC
CASSLARTGRYNEQFF
>TRBJ1-5|TRBV2|16|-|TRBD1
TGTGCCAGCAGTGAAGGGGTGGGACAGGGGATATCGCCCCAGCATTTT
CASSEGVGQGISPQHF
>TRBJ1-2|TRBV6-1|14|-|-
TGTGCCAGCAGTGAAGTCGAGACAAACTATGGCTACACCTTC
CASSEVETNYGYTF